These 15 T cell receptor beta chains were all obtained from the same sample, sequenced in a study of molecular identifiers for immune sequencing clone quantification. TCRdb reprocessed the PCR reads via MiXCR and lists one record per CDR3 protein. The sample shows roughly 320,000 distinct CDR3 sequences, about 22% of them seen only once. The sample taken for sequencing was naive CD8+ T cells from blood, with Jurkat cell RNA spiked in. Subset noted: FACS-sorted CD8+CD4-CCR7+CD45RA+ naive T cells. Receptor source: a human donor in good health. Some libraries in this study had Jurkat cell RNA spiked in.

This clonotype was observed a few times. The CDR3 region is CASSIGTRGNEKLFF. The CDR3 nucleotides read TGTGCCAGTAGCATTGGGACGCGGGGAAATGAAAAACTGTTTTTT. This sequence joins TRBV19 and TRBJ1-4; the D gene is possibly TRBD1 (5 bases). From germline, CDR1 is LNHDA and CDR2 SQIVND (reference sequence). CDR3 size: 15 residues. V dropped 6 bases and J dropped 5 bases, with 16 bases sitting between them.

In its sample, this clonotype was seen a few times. The CDR3 DNA is TGTGCCAGCCACAAGGTAGAGACTAGCACAGATACGCAGTATTTT. Translating gives CASHKVETSTDTQYF. The chain couples TRBV2 to TRBJ2-3; D is ambiguous. The CDR3 has 15 residues. The V end was cut by 8 bases, the J end by 0 bases, with 15 bases between. Germline CDR1 SNHLY, CDR2 FYNNEI.

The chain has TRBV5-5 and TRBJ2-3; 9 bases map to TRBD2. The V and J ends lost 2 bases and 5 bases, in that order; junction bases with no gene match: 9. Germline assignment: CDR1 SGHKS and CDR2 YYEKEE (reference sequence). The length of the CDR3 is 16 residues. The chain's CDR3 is CASSLVLAGLRDTQYF. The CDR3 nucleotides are TGTGCCAGCAGCTTAGTGCTAGCGGGATTACGAGATACGCAGTATTTT.

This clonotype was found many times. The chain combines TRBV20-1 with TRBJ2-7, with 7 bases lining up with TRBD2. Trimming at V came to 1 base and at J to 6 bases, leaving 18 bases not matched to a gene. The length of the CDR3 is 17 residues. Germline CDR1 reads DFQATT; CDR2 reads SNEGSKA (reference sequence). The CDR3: CSARGVGGDYRPPEQYF. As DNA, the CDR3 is TGCAGTGCTAGAGGAGTAGGTGGGGACTACCGGCCCCCCGAGCAGTACTTC.

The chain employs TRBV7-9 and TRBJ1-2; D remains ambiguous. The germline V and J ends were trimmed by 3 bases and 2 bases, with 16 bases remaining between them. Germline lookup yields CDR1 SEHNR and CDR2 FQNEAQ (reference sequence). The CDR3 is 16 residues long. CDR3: CASSFGSTPSNYGYTF. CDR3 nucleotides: TGTGCCAGCAGCTTCGGTTCTACACCTTCAAACTATGGCTACACCTTC.

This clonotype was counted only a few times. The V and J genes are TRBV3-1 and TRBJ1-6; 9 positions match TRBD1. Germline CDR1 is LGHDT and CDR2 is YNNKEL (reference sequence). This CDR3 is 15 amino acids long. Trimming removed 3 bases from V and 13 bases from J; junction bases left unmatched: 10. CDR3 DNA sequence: TGTGCCAGCAGCCAGGGGCCCCGGGACAGGGCGCCCCTCCACTTT. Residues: CASSQGPRDRAPLHF.

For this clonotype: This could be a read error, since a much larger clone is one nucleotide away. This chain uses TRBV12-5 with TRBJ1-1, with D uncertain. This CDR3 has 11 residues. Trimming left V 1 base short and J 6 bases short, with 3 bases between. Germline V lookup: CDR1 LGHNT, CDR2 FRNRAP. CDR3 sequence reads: CASGLGAEAFF. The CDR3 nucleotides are TGTGCTAGTGGTTTGGGGGCTGAAGCTTTCTTT.

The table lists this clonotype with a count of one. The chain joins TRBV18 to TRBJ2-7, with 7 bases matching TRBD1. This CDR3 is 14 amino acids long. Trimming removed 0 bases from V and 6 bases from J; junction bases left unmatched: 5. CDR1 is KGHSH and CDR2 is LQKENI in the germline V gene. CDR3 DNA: TGTGCCAGCTCACCACCAGTAGGGGGCATCGAGCAGTACTTC. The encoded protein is CASSPPVGGIEQYF.

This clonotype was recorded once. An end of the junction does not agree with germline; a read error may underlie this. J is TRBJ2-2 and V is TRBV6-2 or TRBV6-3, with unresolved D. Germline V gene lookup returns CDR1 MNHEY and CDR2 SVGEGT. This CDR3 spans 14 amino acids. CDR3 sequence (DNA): TGTGCCAGCAGTCACTCGATTGGCACCGGGGAGCTGTTTTTT. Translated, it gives CASSHSIGTGELFF.

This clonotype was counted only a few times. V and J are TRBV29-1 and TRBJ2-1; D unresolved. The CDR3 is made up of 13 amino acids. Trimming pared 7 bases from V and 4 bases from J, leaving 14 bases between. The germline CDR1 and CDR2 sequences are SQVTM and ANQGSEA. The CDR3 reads CSASEQFYNEQFF. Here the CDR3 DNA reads TGCAGCGCCTCCGAGCAATTTTACAATGAGCAGTTCTTC.

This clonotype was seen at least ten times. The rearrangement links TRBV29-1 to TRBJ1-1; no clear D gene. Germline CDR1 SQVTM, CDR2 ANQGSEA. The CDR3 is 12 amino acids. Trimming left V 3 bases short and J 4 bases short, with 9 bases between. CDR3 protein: CSVELVSTEAFF. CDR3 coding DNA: TGCAGCGTTGAGTTGGTGAGCACTGAAGCTTTCTTT.

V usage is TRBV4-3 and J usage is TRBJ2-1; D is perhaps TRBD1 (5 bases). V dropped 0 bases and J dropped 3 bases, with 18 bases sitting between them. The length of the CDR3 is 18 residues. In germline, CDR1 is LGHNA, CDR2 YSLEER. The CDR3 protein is CASSQDISGYYYYNEQFF. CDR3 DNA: TGCGCCAGCAGCCAAGATATCTCAGGGTACTACTACTACAATGAGCAGTTCTTC.

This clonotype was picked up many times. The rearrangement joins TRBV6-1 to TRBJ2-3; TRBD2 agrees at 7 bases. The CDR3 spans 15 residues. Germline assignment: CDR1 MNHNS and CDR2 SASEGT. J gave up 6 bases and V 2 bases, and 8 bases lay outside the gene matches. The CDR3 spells CASSERGLPGDTQYF. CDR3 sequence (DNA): TGTGCCAGCAGTGAAAGGGGACTACCAGGGGATACGCAGTATTTT.

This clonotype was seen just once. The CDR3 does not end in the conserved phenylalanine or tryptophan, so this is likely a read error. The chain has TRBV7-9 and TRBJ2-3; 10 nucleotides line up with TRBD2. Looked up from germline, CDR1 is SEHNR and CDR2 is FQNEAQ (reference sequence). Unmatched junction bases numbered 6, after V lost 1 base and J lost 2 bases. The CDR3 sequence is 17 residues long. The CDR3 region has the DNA TGTGCCAGCAGCTTAGAAGCGGGAGGGCCCCCCACAGATACGCAGTATTAT. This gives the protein CASSLEAGGPPTDTQYY.

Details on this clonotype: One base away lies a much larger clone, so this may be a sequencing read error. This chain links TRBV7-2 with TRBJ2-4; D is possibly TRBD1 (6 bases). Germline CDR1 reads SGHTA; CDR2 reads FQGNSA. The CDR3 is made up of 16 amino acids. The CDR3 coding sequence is TGTGCCTGCAGCTTAGTAATGGGGGCAGCCAAAAACATTCAGTACTTC. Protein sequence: CACSLVMGAAKNIQYF. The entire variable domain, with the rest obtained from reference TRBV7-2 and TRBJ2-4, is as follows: GAGVSQSPSNKVTEKGKDVELRCDPISGHTALYWYRQSLGQGLEFLIYFQGNSAPDKSGLPSDRFSAERTGGSVSTLTIQRTQQEDSAVYLCACSLVMGAAKNIQYFGAGTRLSVL.